This T cell receptor beta chain was documented in a study of cytomegalovirus exposure and HLA in healthy donors (dated 2017 in TCRdb). About the study as a whole: According to an earlier analysis of 550 to 750 of the donors, about 179 million T cells yielded 117 million unique TCR beta sequences and approximately 300 Gb of sequence data. Approximately 300 gigabases of sequencing data and 78 million or so unique TCR sequences were included in an early release covering under 650 HLA-typed donors. Across some 400 genotyped donors of the cohort, an average of roughly 200,000 unique TCR beta nucleotide sequences per donor were sequenced, and around 20% of those sequences were non-productive. The study aimed to test whether cataloging public T cell receptors could reveal signatures of past pathogen exposure. HLA typing covered class I and class II loci at four-digit resolution. In a later genetic analysis, genome-wide SNP genotypes for about three fifths of the roughly 670 donors were used, and that subset was treated as a discovery cohort. Besides the first cohort of 666 subjects, a separate validation cohort made up of 120 different subjects was used. To study patterns of TCR occurrence, a later analysis re-analyzed previously published TCR beta repertoires from 550 to 800 donors and added high-resolution HLA genotyping. To predict cytomegalovirus infection status, the study combined high-throughput TCR immunosequencing, statistical association of individual TCRs with disease status, and machine learning. The later analysis used no new phenotypic data to find candidate immune exposures, relying instead on TCR beta sequences and their occurrence across donors. The study profiled the T cell repertoires of 500 to 800 subjects by immunosequencing and related them to cytomegalovirus serostatus. An earlier analysis of several hundred of the donors applied high-throughput TCR beta sequencing to assess whether each TCR beta V gene segment acted as functional or pseudogenic. The genetic ancestry cluster associated with self-reported Caucasian donors included 65% to 90% of the roughly 390 genotyped donors. The number of donors typed differed by locus, with roughly 629-640 for A, B, C, DRB1 and DQB1, roughly 520 for DQA1, about 610 for DPA1, and some 440 for DPB1. Alongside the repertoire data, information on donor age, sex, ethnicity and CMV serostatus was compiled. Because of strong linkage in the cohort, roughly 5 DR-DQ haplotypes were treated as single units for association and clustering. All discovery cohort repertoires had been generated on a single sequencing platform.

Reading from cysteine to phenylalanine, the CDR3 counts 14 amino acids. CDR3 DNA only is kept here, 42 bases in frame from base 1. V and J lose 0 bases and 4 bases, and a span of 9 bases separates them. The germline V gene gives CDR1 as LGHNA and CDR2 as YNFKEQ. Library prep was done by the immunoSEQ multiplex PCR assay. For the multiplex PCR, a mixture combining 60 forward primers for TCR Vbeta segments and 13 reverse primers for TCR Jbeta segments was used. The CDR3 region of rearranged TCR beta genes was amplified from genomic DNA with a multiplex PCR assay. On the Illumina HiSeq System, the amplified TCR beta libraries were sequenced as 87-base-pair reads. Under the source paper's analysis protocol: In a later analysis, tens of millions of unique TCR beta chains were counted across the 500 to 850 repertoires, and around 10 million of these chains were shared by at least two donors. To remove PCR and sequencing errors, raw reads were error-corrected and collapsed into unique sequences using a nearest-neighbor algorithm that merged closely related sequences. To assign V, D and J gene segments, CDR3 sequences were aligned to IMGT reference sequences. For a sequence to be retained, at least a six-nucleotide match to both a V gene segment and a J gene segment was required. A rearrangement was called productive if the CDR3 had no stop codons and remained in frame with V and J, and every other rearrangement was called non-productive. Following IMGT convention, CDR3 was defined as the stretch from the second conserved V-encoded cysteine to the conserved J-encoded phenylalanine. In an earlier analysis of approximately 590 of the donors, sequences lacking an unambiguous match to a single V gene segment were excluded. In an earlier analysis of several hundred of the donors, V segments were called functional above 56.7% productive rearrangements and were called segregating when the between-donor standard deviation exceeded 5%. A statistical classification framework was built to diagnose cytomegalovirus status from the catalog of TCR beta chain sequences. In a later analysis, V and J genes were assigned by comparing TCR nucleotide sequences against IMGT/GENE-DB human TR gene sequences. A later analysis assigned CDR3 sequences and most-parsimonious VDJ recombination scenarios with the TCRdist pipeline. In a later analysis, each TCR beta chain was defined by its CDR3 amino acid sequence together with its V-gene family, and reads lacking a unique V-gene family were excluded. To address suspected cross-contamination and a sequencing artifact, a later analysis removed over 500 highly shared, low-generation-probability nucleotide sequences. In a later analysis, a clonal expansion index was calculated for each public chain from normalized within-repertoire ranks of inferred template counts. Generation probabilities in a later analysis came from a VDJ recombination model fitted to out-of-frame rearrangements, and those results were checked against IGoR. Hypergeometric tests were used in a later analysis to score TCR-TCR, TCR-HLA and TCR-CMV co-occurrence, with a repertoire-size bias correction applied to the TCR pairs. In a later analysis, false discovery rates were estimated by permuting HLA or CMV assignments 20 times. In a later analysis, co-occurring TCRs were grouped using DBSCAN, and TCRdist sequence similarity was added for clustering within HLA-allele-positive subsets. For co-occurrence clustering, repertoires with fewer than 30,000 or more than 120,000 public chains were excluded, along with roughly 5 repertoires with anomalous nucleotide sharing. TCRdb stores this immuneACCESS table with in-frame sequences only. Part of the clones is absent; in the studies checked, under half of the shortfall reflects unresolved V genes, and no reason is known for the rest. V, J and clone size were drawn from that table, and D and trimming were deduced from the DNA. The sample table on file contains roughly 220,000 clones. Jointly, the top ten make up 1.1% of the sample.

Study-level results and caveats: At a false discovery rate of 0.05, a later analysis linked about 17,000 TCR beta sequences to specific HLA alleles. The study listed 150 to 200 TCR beta chains as associated with cytomegalovirus. A group of highly shared sequence variants was considered likely to be a technical artifact of the sequencing pipeline. A later genetic analysis associated a missense DCLRE1C variant with V-gene and J-gene trimming of TCR beta chains, and an independent cohort replicated the association. Several of the top co-occurrence clusters appeared to be linked to parvovirus B19, influenza, CMV and Epstein-Barr virus, according to a later analysis. Linkage disequilibrium might explain the correlated functional status among segregating V segments, but an unknown experimental factor could not be excluded. Some IMGT-functional V segments, including TRBV6-2 and TRBV6-3, could not be told apart with the 87-base-pair reads, so those segments were excluded. The cohort was sequenced for TCR beta chains only, and without alpha or paired-chain data the features that could be detected were limited. In vitro tests confirmed that a few of the cytomegalovirus-associated TCR beta chains recognize cytomegalovirus antigens. According to a later analysis, TCR association rates differed among HLA loci, with DRB1 alleles showing the most associated TCRs and HLA-C alleles showing the fewest. Compared with the roughly 670-donor mean, donors in an Asian-associated ancestry cluster had fewer N-insertions in productive TCRs, according to a later genetic analysis. Presence/absence analyses assumed roughly uniform sequencing depth across donors, an assumption that may not hold. Because HLA typing was missing for some donors at each locus, association tests included only the typed subset. Immune exposure information for the cohort was limited to CMV serostatus. In an earlier analysis of fewer than 750 of the donors, most TCR beta V segments were observed in productive rearrangements about 87% or about 30% of the time, broadly matching IMGT annotations. Assigning TCR associations to individual alleles was difficult when HLA alleles, especially DR and DQ, strongly co-occurred. A further reported finding was that TCR beta sequences accurately predicted the HLA-A and HLA-B alleles for most subjects in the first cohort. According to the authors, the approach could potentially be generalized to other disease states and immunological phenotypes. Across donors, most TCR sequences were observed very rarely, whereas some public TCRs were present in many individuals. According to a later analysis, most CMV-associated TCR beta chains appeared to be HLA-restricted, and the HLA associations seemed to be driven largely by CMV exposure. Because counts were too low, seventeen rarely observed V segments, including chromosome 9 orphons, were excluded from the earlier analysis of around 640 of the donors. The classifier was reported to diagnose cytomegalovirus status with high specificity and sensitivity in both the original and validation cohorts. Compared with equally common non-associated chains, HLA-associated TCR beta chains in a later analysis were more clonally expanded and had lower generation probabilities.

Notes on this clone: The clone's antigen remains unknown.

The cohort was made up of under 800 healthy bone marrow donors. At the time of sampling, every cohort member was nominally healthy, though immune exposures that went unrecorded were likely present. The donor tested CMV seropositive, placing the donor among the 290 or so seropositive members of the cohort. Every donor gave a peripheral blood sample, and the peripheral blood mononuclear cells from that sample were used for TCR beta sequencing. Genomic DNA was extracted from the blood cell samples with the Qiagen DNeasy Blood Extraction Kit. This clonotype was obtained from a girl aged 2 to 9 in good health and CMV-seropositive. Recombination connected TRBV4-2 to TRBJ2-5, with the D gene not confidently named. Sequencing was carried out using PBMCs. The CDR3 reads CASSQDLWPETQYF. The bases read TGTGCCAGCAGCCAAGATTTATGGCCAGAGACCCAGTACTTC.